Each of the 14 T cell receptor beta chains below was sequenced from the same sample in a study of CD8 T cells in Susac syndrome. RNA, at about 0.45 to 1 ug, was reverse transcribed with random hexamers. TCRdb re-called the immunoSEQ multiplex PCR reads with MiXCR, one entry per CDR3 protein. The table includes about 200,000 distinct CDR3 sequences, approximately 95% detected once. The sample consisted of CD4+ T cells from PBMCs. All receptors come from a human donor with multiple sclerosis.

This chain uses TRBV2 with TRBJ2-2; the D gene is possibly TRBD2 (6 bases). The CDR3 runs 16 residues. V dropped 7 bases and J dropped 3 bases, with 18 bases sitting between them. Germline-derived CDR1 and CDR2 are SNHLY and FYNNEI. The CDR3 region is CASKGFSPGDTGELFF. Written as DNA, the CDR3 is TGTGCCAGCAAAGGATTTAGTCCGGGAGACACCGGGGAGCTGTTTTTT. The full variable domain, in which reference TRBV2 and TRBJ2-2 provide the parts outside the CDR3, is EPEVTQTPSHQVTQMGQEVILRCVPISNHLYFYWYRQILGQKVEFLVSFYNNEISEKSEIFDDQFSVERPDGSNFTLKIRSTKLEDSAMYFCASKGFSPGDTGELFFGEGSRLTVL.

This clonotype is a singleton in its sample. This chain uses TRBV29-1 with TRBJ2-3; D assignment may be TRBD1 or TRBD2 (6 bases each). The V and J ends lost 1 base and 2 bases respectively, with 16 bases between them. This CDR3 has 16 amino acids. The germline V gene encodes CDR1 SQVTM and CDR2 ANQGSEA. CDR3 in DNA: TGCAGCGTTGAAGGAAAAGGGGGGTCATACACAGATACGCAGTATTTT. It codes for CSVEGKGGSYTDTQYF.

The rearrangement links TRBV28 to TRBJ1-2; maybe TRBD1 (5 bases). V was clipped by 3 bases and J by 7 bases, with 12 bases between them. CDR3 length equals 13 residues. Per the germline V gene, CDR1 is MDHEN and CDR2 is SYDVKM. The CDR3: CASSLEGRFGYTF. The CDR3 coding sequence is TGTGCCAGCAGTTTGGAGGGGAGGTTTGGCTACACCTTC.

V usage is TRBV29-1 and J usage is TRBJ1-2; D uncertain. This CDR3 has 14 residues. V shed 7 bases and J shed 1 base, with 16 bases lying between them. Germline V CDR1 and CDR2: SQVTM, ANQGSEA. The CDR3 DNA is TGCAGCGGCCTCAGTGGTTCCGGTAACTATGGCTACACCTTC. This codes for CSGLSGSGNYGYTF.

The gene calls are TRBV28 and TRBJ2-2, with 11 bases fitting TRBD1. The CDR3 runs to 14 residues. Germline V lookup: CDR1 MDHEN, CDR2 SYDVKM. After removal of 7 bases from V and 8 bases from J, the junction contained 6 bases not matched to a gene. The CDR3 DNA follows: TGTGCCAGCACCCGGACAGGGGGCTCAGGGGAGCTGTTTTTT. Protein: CASTRTGGSGELFF.

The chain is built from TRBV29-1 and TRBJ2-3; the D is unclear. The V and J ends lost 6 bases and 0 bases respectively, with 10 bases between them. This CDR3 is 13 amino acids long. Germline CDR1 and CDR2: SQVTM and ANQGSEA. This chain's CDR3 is CSVQHSSTDTQYF. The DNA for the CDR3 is TGCAGCGTACAACACTCCAGCACAGATACGCAGTATTTT.

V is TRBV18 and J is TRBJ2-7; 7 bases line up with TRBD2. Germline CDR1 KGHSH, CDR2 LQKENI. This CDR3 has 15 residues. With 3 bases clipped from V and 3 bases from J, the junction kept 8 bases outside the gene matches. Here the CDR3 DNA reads TGTGCCAGCTCACCGAGTGGCGGGGGTTTCTACGAGCAGTACTTC. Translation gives CASSPSGGGFYEQYF.

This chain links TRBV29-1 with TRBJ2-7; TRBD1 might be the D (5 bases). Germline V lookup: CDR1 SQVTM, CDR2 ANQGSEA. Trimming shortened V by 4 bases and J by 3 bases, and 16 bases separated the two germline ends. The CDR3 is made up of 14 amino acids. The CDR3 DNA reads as TGCAGCGTTGGAACGGTGGACACCCTCTACGAGCAGTACTTC. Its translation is CSVGTVDTLYEQYF.

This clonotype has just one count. The CDR3 spells CASSLGSAQPQHF. The CDR3, as DNA: TGTGCCAGCAGCTTAGGTTCAGCTCAGCCCCAGCATTTT. The chain couples TRBV7-2 to TRBJ1-5; D uncertain. Germline-derived CDR1 and CDR2 are SGHTA and FQGNSA. This CDR3 comprises 13 residues. Deletions cut 1 base from V and 6 bases from J, with 7 bases between.

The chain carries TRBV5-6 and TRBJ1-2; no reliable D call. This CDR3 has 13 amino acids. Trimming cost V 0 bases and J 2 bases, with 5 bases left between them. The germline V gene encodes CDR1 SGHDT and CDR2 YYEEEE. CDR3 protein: CASSLGRNYGYTF. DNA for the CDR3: TGTGCCAGCAGCTTGGGCAGAAACTATGGCTACACCTTC.

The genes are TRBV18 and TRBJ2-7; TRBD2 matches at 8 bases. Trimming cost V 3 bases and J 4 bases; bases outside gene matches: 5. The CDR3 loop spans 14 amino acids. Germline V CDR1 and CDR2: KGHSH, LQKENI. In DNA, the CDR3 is TGTGCCAGCTCACCGAGCGGGGGAGTTTACGAGCAGTACTTC. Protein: CASSPSGGVYEQYF.

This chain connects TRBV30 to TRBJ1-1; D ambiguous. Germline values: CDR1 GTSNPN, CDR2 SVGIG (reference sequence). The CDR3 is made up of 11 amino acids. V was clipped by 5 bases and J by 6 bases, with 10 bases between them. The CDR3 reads CAWDGYPEAFF. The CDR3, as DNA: TGTGCCTGGGATGGGTATCCTGAAGCTTTCTTT.

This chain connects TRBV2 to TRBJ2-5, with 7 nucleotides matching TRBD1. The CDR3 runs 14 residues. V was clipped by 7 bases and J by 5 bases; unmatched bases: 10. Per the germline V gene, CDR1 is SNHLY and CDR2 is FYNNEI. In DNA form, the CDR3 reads TGTGCCAGCACTCAACAGGGGCAGGGGGAGACCCAGTACTTC. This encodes CASTQQGQGETQYF.

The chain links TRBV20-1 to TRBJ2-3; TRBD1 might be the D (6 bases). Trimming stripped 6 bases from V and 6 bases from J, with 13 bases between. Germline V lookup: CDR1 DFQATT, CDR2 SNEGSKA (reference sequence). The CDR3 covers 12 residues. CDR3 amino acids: CSAQGQRDTQYF. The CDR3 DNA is TGCAGTGCACAAGGACAGCGGGATACGCAGTATTTT.